The sequence of this TCR beta chain was determined in a study of cytomegalovirus exposure and HLA in healthy donors. General study points: A later analysis found TCR association rates differed by HLA locus, highest for DRB1 and lowest for HLA-C. The presence/absence work took it that sequencing depth was about the same across donors. At a 0.05 false discovery rate, a later analysis found 18,000 or so TCR beta sequences to be associated with HLA alleles. Investigators reported 164 TCR beta chains as tied to cytomegalovirus.

In regard to this clone: Its specificity is unknown.

PCR amplification relied on 60 Vbeta primers (plus 13 Jbeta primers). Sequencing was performed with immunoSEQ multiplex PCR; in TCRdb, only in-frame clones are kept and a portion is missing. The ten most abundant clones cover approximately 6.4% of a sample with about 190,000 clones. CDR3 size: 14 residues. Trimming removed 6 bases at V and 8 bases at J, with 19 bases between. This sequence joins TRBV6-7 and TRBJ1-1; D uncertain. TRBV6-7 is an ORF; its function is uncertain. The source of this sequence is a man aged 30 to 45 in good health and CMV-seronegative. The sequenced sample consisted of PBMCs. CDR3 coding DNA: TGTGCCAGCAGCTTCCGACGGCGGAGGAGGGAAGCTTTCTTT. Translated, it gives CASSFRRRRREAFF.